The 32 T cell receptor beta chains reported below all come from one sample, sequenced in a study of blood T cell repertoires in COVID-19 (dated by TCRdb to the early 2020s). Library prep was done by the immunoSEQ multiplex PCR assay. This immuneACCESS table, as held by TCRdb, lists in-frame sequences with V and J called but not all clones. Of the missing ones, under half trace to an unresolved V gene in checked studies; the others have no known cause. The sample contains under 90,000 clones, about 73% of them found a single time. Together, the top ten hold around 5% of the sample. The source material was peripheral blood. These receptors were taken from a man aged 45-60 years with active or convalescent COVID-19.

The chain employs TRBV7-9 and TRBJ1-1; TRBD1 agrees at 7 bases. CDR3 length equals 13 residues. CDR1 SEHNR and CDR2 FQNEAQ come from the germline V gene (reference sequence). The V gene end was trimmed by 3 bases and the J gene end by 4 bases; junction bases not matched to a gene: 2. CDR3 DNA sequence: TGTGCCAGCAGCTTTACAGGGGTCACTGAAGCTTTCTTT. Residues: CASSFTGVTEAFF.

CDR3 nucleotide sequence: TGTGCCAGCAGGAACCCCTACCACACCGGGGAGCTGTTTTTT. The encoded protein is CASRNPYHTGELFF. This chain connects TRBV2 to TRBJ2-2; D gene unclear. The CDR3 is 14 amino acids. Trimming left V 6 bases short and J 3 bases short, with 11 bases between. CDR1 is SNHLY and CDR2 is FYNNEI in the germline V gene.

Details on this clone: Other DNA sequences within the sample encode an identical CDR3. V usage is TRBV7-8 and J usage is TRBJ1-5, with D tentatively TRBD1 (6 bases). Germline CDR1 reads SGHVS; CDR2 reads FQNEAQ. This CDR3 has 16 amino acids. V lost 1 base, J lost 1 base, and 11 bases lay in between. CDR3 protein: CASSLEGQSSNQPQHF. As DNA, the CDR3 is TGTGCCAGCAGCTTAGAAGGACAGTCGAGCAATCAGCCCCAGCATTTT.

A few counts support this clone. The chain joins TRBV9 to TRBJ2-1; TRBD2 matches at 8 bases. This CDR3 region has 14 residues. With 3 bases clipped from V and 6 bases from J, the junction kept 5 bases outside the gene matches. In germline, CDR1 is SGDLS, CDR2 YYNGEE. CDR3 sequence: CASSGPGGLNEQFF. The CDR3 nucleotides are TGTGCCAGCAGCGGGCCGGGGGGGCTCAATGAGCAGTTCTTC.

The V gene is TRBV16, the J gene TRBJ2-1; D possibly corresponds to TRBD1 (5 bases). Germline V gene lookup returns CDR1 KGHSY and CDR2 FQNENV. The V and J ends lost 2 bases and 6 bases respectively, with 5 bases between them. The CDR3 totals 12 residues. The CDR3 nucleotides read TGTGCCAGCAGCCAACAGGGCAATGAGCAGTTCTTC. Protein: CASSQQGNEQFF.

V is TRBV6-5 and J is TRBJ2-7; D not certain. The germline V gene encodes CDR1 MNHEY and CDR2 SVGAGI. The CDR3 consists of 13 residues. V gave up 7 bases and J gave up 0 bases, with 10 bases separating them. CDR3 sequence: CASKPHGSYEQYF. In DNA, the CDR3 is TGTGCCAGCAAACCGCACGGCTCCTACGAGCAGTACTTC.

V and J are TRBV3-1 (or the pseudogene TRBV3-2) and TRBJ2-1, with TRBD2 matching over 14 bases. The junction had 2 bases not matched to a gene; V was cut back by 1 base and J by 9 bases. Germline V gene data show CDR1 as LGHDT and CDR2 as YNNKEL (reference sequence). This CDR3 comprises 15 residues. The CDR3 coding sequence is TGTGCCAGCAGCCAAGGGACTAGCGGGGGGTCTGAGCAGTTCTTC. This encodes CASSQGTSGGSEQFF.

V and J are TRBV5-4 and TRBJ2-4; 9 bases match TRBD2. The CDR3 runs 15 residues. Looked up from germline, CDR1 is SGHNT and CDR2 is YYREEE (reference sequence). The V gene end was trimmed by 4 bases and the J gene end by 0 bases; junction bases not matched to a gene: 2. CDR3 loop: CASSRGGVAKNIQYF. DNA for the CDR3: TGTGCCAGCAGCCGCGGGGGGGTAGCCAAAAACATTCAGTACTTC.

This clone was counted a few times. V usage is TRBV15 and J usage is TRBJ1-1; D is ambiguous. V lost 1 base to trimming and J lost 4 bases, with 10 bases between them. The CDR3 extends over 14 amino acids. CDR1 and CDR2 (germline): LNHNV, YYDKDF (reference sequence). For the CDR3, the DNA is TGTGCCACCAGCAGAGGCACCCCGGGCACTGAAGCTTTCTTT. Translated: CATSRGTPGTEAFF.

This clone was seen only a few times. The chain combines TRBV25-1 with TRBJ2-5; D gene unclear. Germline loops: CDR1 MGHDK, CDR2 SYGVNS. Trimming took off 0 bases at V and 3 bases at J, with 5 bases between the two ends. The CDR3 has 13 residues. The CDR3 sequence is CASSEYPEETQYF. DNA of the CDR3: TGTGCCAGCAGTGAATACCCAGAAGAGACCCAGTACTTC.

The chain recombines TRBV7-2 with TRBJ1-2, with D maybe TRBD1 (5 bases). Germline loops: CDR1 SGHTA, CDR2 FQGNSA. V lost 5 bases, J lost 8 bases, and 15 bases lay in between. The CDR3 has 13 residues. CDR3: CASSPDSIWGYTF. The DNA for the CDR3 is TGTGCCAGCAGCCCAGACAGTATTTGGGGCTACACCTTC.

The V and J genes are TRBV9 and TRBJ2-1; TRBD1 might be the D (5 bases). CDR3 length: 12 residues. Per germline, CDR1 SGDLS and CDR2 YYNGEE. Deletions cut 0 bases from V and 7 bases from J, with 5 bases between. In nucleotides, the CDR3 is TGTGCCAGCAGCGTAGGACAGAATGAGCAGTTCTTC. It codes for CASSVGQNEQFF.

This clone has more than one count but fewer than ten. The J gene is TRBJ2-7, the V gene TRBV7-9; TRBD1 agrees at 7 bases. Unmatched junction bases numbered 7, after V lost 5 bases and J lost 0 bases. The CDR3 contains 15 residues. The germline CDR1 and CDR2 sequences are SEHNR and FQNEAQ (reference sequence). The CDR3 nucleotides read TGTGCCAGCAGCCCAAACAGGGGACCCTCCTACGAGCAGTACTTC. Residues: CASSPNRGPSYEQYF.

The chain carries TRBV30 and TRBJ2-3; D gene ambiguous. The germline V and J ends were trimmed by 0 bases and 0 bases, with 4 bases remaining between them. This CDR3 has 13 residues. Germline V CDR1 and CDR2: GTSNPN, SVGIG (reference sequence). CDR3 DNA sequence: TGTGCCTGGAGTGTCAGGAGCACAGATACGCAGTATTTT. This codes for CAWSVRSTDTQYF.

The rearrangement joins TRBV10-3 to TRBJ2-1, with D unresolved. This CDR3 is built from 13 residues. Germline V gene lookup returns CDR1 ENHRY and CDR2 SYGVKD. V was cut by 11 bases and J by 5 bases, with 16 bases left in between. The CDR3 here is CASVRGSDNEQFF. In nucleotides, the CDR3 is TGTGCCTCGGTAAGAGGCAGTGACAATGAGCAGTTCTTC.

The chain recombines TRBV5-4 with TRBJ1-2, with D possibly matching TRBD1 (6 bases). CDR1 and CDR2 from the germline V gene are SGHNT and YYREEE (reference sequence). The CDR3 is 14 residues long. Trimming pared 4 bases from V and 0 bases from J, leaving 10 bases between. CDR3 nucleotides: TGTGCCAGCAGCCGGGGACATACTAACTATGGCTACACCTTC. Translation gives CASSRGHTNYGYTF.

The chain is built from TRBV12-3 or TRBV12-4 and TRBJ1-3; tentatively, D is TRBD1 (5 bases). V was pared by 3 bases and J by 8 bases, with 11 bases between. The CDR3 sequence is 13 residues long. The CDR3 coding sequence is TGTGCCAGCAGTTTCATGGGGGGGGACACCATATATTTT. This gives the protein CASSFMGGDTIYF.

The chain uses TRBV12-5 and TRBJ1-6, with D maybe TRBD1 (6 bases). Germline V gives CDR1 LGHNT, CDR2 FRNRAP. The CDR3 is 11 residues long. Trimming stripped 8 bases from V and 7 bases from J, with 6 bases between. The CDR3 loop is CASQGNSPLHF. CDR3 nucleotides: TGTGCTAGTCAGGGGAATTCACCCCTCCACTTT. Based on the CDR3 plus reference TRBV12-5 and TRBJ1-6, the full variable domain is DARVTQTPRHKVTEMGQEVTMRCQPILGHNTVFWYRQTMMQGLELLAYFRNRAPLDDSGMPKDRFSAEMPDATLATLKIQPSEPRDSAVYFCASQGNSPLHFGNGTRLTVT.

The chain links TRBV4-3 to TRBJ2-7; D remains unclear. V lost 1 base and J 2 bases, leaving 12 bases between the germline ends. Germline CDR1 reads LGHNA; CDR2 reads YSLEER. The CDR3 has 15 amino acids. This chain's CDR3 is CASSQARMTPYEQYF. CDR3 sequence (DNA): TGCGCCAGCAGCCAAGCCAGGATGACCCCCTACGAGCAGTACTTC.

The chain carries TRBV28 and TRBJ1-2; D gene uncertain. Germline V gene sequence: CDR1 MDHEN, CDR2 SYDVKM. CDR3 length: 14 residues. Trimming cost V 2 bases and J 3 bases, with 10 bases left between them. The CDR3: CASSLRDSYYGYTF. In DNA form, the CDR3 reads TGTGCCAGCAGTTTAAGAGATTCCTACTATGGCTACACCTTC.

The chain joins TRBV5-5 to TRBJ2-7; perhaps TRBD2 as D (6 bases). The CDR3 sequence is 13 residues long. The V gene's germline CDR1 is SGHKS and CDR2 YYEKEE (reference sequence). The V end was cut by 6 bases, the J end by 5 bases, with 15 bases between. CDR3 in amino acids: CASKGTLGHEQYF. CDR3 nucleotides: TGTGCCAGCAAGGGGACTCTAGGCCACGAGCAGTACTTC.

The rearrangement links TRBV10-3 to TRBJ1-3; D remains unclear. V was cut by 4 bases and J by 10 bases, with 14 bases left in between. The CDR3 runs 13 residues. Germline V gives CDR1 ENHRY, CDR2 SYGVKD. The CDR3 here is CAISAPIESTIYF. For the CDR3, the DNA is TGTGCCATCAGTGCCCCCATCGAGAGTACCATATATTTT.

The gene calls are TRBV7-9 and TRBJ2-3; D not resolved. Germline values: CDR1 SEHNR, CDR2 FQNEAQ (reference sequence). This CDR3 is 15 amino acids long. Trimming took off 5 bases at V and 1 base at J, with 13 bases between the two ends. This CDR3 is CASSPGRWGTDTQYF. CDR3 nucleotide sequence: TGTGCCAGCAGCCCAGGTCGCTGGGGCACAGATACGCAGTATTTT.

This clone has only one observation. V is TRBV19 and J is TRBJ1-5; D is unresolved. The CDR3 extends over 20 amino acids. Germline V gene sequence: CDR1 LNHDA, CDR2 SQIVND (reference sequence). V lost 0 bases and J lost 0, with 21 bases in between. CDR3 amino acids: CASSIDRTLGGIYSNQPQHF. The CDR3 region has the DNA TGTGCCAGTAGTATAGACCGGACCCTGGGCGGGATTTATAGCAATCAGCCCCAGCATTTT. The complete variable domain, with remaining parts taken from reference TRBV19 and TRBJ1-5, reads DGGITQSPKYLFRKEGQNVTLSCEQNLNHDAMYWYRQDPGQGLRLIYYSQIVNDFQKGDIAEGYSVSREKKESFPLTVTSAQKNPTAFYLCASSIDRTLGGIYSNQPQHFGDGTRLSIL.

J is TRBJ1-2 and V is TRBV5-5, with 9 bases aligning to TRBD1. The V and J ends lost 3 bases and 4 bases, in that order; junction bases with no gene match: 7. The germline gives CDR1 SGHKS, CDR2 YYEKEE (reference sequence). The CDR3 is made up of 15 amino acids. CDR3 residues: CASSSSGTGPYGYTF. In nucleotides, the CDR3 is TGTGCCAGCAGCTCCTCCGGGACAGGGCCCTATGGCTACACCTTC.

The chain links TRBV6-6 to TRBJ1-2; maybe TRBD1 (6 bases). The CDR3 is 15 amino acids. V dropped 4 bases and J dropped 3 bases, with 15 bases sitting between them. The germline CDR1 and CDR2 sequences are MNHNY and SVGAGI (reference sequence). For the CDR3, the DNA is TGTGCCAGCAGTTCCCCGGGGGGCAAAGACTATGGCTACACCTTC. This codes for CASSSPGGKDYGYTF.

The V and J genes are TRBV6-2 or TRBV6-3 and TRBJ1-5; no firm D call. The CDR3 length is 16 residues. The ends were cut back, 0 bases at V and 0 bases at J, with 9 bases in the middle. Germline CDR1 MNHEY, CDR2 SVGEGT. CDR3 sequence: CASSYSAGLSNQPQHF. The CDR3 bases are TGTGCCAGCAGTTACTCAGCAGGCCTTAGCAATCAGCCCCAGCATTTT.

CDR3 protein: CAWSAPDNSGANVLTF. CDR3 in DNA: TGTGCCTGGAGTGCACCAGACAACTCTGGGGCCAACGTCCTGACTTTC. The chain uses TRBV30 and TRBJ2-6; D remains unclear. Germline assignment: CDR1 GTSNPN and CDR2 SVGIG (reference sequence). The germline V and J ends were trimmed by 1 base and 0 bases, with 10 bases remaining between them. CDR3 length: 16 amino acids.

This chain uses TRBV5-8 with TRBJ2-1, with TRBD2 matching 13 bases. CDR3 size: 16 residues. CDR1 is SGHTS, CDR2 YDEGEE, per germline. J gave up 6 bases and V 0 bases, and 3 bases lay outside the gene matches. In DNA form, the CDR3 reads TGTGCCAGCAGCTTGGGTAGGACTAGCGGGGGCAATGAGCAGTTCTTC. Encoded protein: CASSLGRTSGGNEQFF.

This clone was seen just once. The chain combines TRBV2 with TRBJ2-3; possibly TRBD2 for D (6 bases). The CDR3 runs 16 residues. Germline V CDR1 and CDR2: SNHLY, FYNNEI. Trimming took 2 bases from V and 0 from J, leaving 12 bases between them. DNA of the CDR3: TGTGCCAGCAGTGAATTGGGGACTGTTAGCACAGATACGCAGTATTTT. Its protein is CASSELGTVSTDTQYF.

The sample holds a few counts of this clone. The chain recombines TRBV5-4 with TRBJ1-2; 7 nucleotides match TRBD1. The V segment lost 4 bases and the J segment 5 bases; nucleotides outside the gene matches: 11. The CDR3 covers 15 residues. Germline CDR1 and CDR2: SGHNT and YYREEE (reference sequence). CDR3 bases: TGTGCCAGCAGCCCGTCGGGACAGATGGGGTATGGCTACACCTTC. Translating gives CASSPSGQMGYGYTF.

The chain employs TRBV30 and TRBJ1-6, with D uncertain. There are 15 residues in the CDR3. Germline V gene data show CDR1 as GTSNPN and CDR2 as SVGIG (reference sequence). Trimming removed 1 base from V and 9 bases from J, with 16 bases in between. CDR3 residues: CAWSATTRMGSPLHF. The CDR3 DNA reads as TGTGCCTGGAGTGCCACGACAAGAATGGGTTCACCCCTCCACTTT.